This T cell receptor (beta chain) stems from a study of control samples from healthy donors and cancer patients. CDR1 and CDR2 (germline): GTSNPN, SVGIG (reference sequence). The CDR3 has 14 amino acids. The J segment lost 7 bases and the V segment lost 0 bases, leaving 7 bases of the junction unmatched. Produced via immunoSEQ multiplex PCR; TCRdb's table is partial and in-frame only. The sample has 130,000 or so clones, around 87% seen once. The clonotype was recovered from a man between 60 and 75 years old in good health. Sequenced sample: blood. The V and J genes are TRBV30 and TRBJ1-1, with 8 bases that match TRBD1. The CDR3, as DNA: TGTGCCTGGAGTGTAGCTGACAGGGGTTATGAAGCTTTCTTT. Translated: CAWSVADRGYEAFF.